Shown below are 14 T cell receptor beta chains from a single sample sequenced in a study of blood T cell repertoires in COVID-19. This table comes from immunoSEQ multiplex PCR, and its TCRdb copy is limited to in-frame clones, with some not included. The sample consists of roughly 360,000 clones, roughly four fifths of them appearing once. Sequenced: PBMCs or T cells enriched from blood (not recorded which). The receptors come from a woman aged 45-65 years who had recovered from COVID-19.

This chain uses TRBV19 with TRBJ2-2; 10 positions agree with TRBD2. The CDR3 runs to 17 residues. Germline V gene sequence: CDR1 LNHDA, CDR2 SQIVND (reference sequence). V lost 8 bases to trimming and J lost 5 bases; unmatched junction nucleotides: 14. This CDR3 reads CASSPGGTSAGTGELFF. In DNA form, the CDR3 reads TGTGCCAGTTCCCCCGGTGGGACTAGCGCGGGGACCGGGGAGCTGTTTTTT.

The genes are TRBV7-2 and TRBJ1-5; possible D gene TRBD1, 6 bases. CDR3 length equals 14 residues. The V end was cut by 2 bases, the J end by 6 bases, with 11 bases between. Per germline, CDR1 SGHTA and CDR2 FQGNSA. CDR3 in DNA: TGTGCCAGCAGCTTAACAGGGAGTTTTCAGCCCCAGCATTTT. Protein: CASSLTGSFQPQHF.

The chain joins TRBV27 to TRBJ2-5, with 9 bases identical to TRBD2. CDR3 length equals 15 residues. Trimming took 4 bases from V and 5 from J; bases not matched to a gene: 8. Germline V gene sequence: CDR1 MNHEY, CDR2 SMNVEV (reference sequence). The CDR3 loop reads CASSSQREVVETQYF. The CDR3 DNA sequence: TGTGCCAGCAGTTCCCAGCGGGAGGTCGTGGAGACCCAGTACTTC.

The V and J genes are TRBV7-3 and TRBJ1-2; perhaps TRBD1 as D (5 bases). Germline V gene sequence: CDR1 SGHTA, CDR2 FQGTGA. This CDR3 is 13 amino acids long. V shed 5 bases and J shed 3 bases, with 10 bases lying between them. As DNA, the CDR3 is TGTGCCAGCAGCATGCGGGGGGACTATGGCTACACCTTC. Protein: CASSMRGDYGYTF.

This clone was detected a few times. The chain recombines TRBV7-2 with TRBJ1-1, with a possible D match to TRBD1 (6 bases). Germline CDR1 is SGHTA and CDR2 is FQGNSA. The V end lost 5 bases, the J end lost 4 bases, and 11 bases lay between the germline ends. The CDR3 is made up of 13 amino acids. CDR3 sequence reads: CASSNRAGTEAFF. DNA for the CDR3: TGTGCCAGCAGCAACAGGGCCGGCACTGAAGCTTTCTTT.

As to this clone: The sample contains more than one DNA sequence encoding this CDR3. The chain has TRBV24-1 and TRBJ2-2, with 12 nucleotides matching TRBD2. This CDR3 comprises 16 residues. The junction had 4 bases not matched to a gene; V was cut back by 3 bases and J by 6 bases. In germline, CDR1 is KGHDR, CDR2 SFDVKD. The chain's CDR3 is CATSDPRLAGAGELFF. CDR3 sequence (DNA): TGTGCCACCAGTGATCCGAGACTAGCGGGAGCCGGGGAGCTGTTTTTT.

For the CDR3, the DNA is TGTGCCAGCAGCTCCCGGACAGGGGGTTACGAGCAGTACTTC. Translating it yields CASSSRTGGYEQYF. The chain recombines TRBV7-2 with TRBJ2-7; 10 bases line up with TRBD1. Per the germline V gene, CDR1 is SGHTA and CDR2 is FQGNSA. Germline trimming cut 4 bases from V and 4 bases from J; bases unmatched to any gene: 4. The CDR3 loop spans 14 amino acids.

In DNA form, the CDR3 reads TGTGCCAGCAGCGCCCAGGGTGCCGAGACCCAGTACTTC. This gives the protein CASSAQGAETQYF. The chain joins TRBV9 to TRBJ2-5, with a tentative D call TRBD1 (5 bases). The CDR3 sequence is 13 residues long. Germline V gene sequence: CDR1 SGDLS, CDR2 YYNGEE. V lost 3 bases and J lost 5, with 11 bases in between.

The chain recombines TRBV30 with TRBJ2-5; TRBD2 agrees at 7 bases. Trimming removed 7 bases from V and 7 bases from J; junction bases left unmatched: 15. The CDR3 extends over 14 amino acids. Germline V CDR1 and CDR2: GTSNPN, SVGIG (reference sequence). The CDR3 nucleotides are TGTGCCTATCATAATAGCGGGCAGAGGGGGACCCAGTACTTC. Amino acids: CAYHNSGQRGTQYF.

The chain carries TRBV11-2 and TRBJ2-7; 10 nucleotides line up with TRBD1. Germline V gene sequence: CDR1 SGHAT, CDR2 FQNNGV. With 7 bases clipped from V and 5 bases from J, the junction kept 11 bases outside the gene matches. This CDR3 comprises 15 residues. The CDR3 nucleotides are TGTGCCAGCAACGGGGGGGGACAGGGGAGGAACGAGCAGTACTTC. Its protein product is CASNGGGQGRNEQYF. Looking up the rest from reference TRBV11-2 and TRBJ2-7 gives the full variable domain: EAGVAQSPRYKIIEKRQSVAFWCNPISGHATLYWYQQILGQGPKLLIQFQNNGVVDDSQLPKDRFSAERLKGVDSTLKIQPAKLEDSAVYLCASNGGGQGRNEQYFGPGTRLTVT.

DNA of the CDR3: TGTGCCAGCAGCTTGGCCCCCGCAGGGGGCACTAGCACAGATACGCAGTATTTT. Encoded protein: CASSLAPAGGTSTDTQYF. J is TRBJ2-3 and V is TRBV5-5, with TRBD1 matching over 8 bases. Germline V gene lookup returns CDR1 SGHKS and CDR2 YYEKEE (reference sequence). This CDR3 is 18 amino acids long. V lost 0 bases and J lost 0; bases outside the gene matches: 9.

The J gene is TRBJ1-1, the V gene TRBV2; D call uncertain. V lost 8 bases, J lost 7 bases, and 14 bases lay in between. The CDR3 length is 12 residues. CDR1 and CDR2 from the germline V gene are SNHLY and FYNNEI. The CDR3, as DNA: TGTGCCAGCGGTCGGGAACAAGGTGAAGCTTTCTTT. It is translated as CASGREQGEAFF.

The genes are TRBV29-1 and TRBJ1-1; 7 bases align to TRBD1. The CDR3 extends over 14 amino acids. Germline V lookup: CDR1 SQVTM, CDR2 ANQGSEA. V lost 7 bases, J lost 4 bases, and 12 bases stayed unmatched. The CDR3 sequence is CSARGGPGVTEAFF. Here the CDR3 DNA reads TGCAGCGCGCGAGGGGGCCCGGGGGTCACTGAAGCTTTCTTT.

The chain recombines TRBV6-5 with TRBJ2-7; 14 bases match TRBD2. V lost 6 bases and J lost 7; bases outside the gene matches: 8. This CDR3 has 15 residues. The germline gives CDR1 MNHEY, CDR2 SVGAGI. DNA for the CDR3: TGTGCCAGCAGGCGTGGGACTAGCGGGAGCTGGGAGCAGTACTTC. Residues: CASRRGTSGSWEQYF.